Below, 22 T cell receptor beta chains from the same sample are listed, as sequenced in a study of OX40 agonist ivuxolimab in advanced cancers. The assay was immunoSEQ multiplex PCR, and TCRdb's table has in-frame clones only and misses some. The sample records fewer than 45,000 clones, around two thirds being singletons. The sequencing used CD4+ or CD8+ T cells sorted from blood, collected in a trial of the OX40 agonist ivuxolimab. Receptors originate from an adult with an advanced solid tumor such as melanoma, head and neck, liver or kidney cancer.

The V call is TRBV30, the J call TRBJ2-7; D might be TRBD1 (6 bases). Per the germline V gene, CDR1 is GTSNPN and CDR2 is SVGIG (reference sequence). The V end lost 2 bases, the J end lost 2 bases, and 13 bases lay between the germline ends. This CDR3 comprises 14 residues. The DNA of the CDR3 is TGTGCCTGGAGTCGCAGGGGTCTTACCTACGAGCAGTACTTC. It codes for CAWSRRGLTYEQYF.

CDR3 protein: CASGSYGYTF. The CDR3 coding sequence is TGTGCCAGCGGGAGCTATGGCTACACCTTC. The chain is built from TRBV6-1 and TRBJ1-2; no clear D. The germline CDR1 and CDR2 sequences are MNHNS and SASEGT. V lost 8 bases and J 4 bases, leaving 5 bases between the germline ends. This CDR3 has 10 residues.

This chain connects TRBV27 to TRBJ1-1; D is uncertain. Per the germline V gene, CDR1 is MNHEY and CDR2 is SMNVEV (reference sequence). Trimming shortened V by 6 bases and J by 1 base, and 12 bases separated the two germline ends. The CDR3 runs 14 residues. CDR3 loop: CASRLGYQNTEAFF. The CDR3 DNA reads as TGTGCCAGCAGGCTAGGGTATCAGAACACTGAAGCTTTCTTT.

This clone was detected only a few times. V and J are TRBV29-1 and TRBJ2-2, with 10 bases identical to TRBD2. Germline V gene lookup returns CDR1 SQVTM and CDR2 ANQGSEA. The CDR3 loop spans 13 amino acids. V dropped 4 bases and J dropped 10; count of bases not matched to a gene: 6. This CDR3 is CSVVAGGQKELFF. The CDR3 bases are TGCAGCGTTGTAGCGGGGGGCCAGAAGGAGCTGTTTTTT.

The chain carries TRBV5-6 and TRBJ1-3; D gene ambiguous. Germline CDR1 and CDR2: SGHDT and YYEEEE. This CDR3 has 14 residues. V lost 0 bases and J lost 0, with 4 bases in between. CDR3 DNA: TGTGCCAGCAGCTTGGTAGGCTCTGGAAACACCATATATTTT. Translating it yields CASSLVGSGNTIYF.

In the case of this clone: Additional DNA sequences in this sample encode the identical CDR3. The chain couples TRBV6-1 to TRBJ2-7, with 9 bases aligning to TRBD1. V was clipped by 3 bases and J by 2 bases; unmatched bases: 2. This CDR3 comprises 14 residues. CDR1 is MNHNS, CDR2 SASEGT, per germline. The CDR3, as DNA: TGTGCCAGCAGTGATACAGGGGGCCCCTACGAGCAGTACTTC. Amino acids: CASSDTGGPYEQYF.

The rearrangement joins TRBV5-4 to TRBJ1-6, with TRBD1 as a possible D gene (5 bases). CDR3 length: 16 amino acids. Germline CDR1 is SGHNT and CDR2 is YYREEE (reference sequence). The V and J ends lost 3 bases and 9 bases respectively, with 19 bases between them. The CDR3, as DNA: TGTGCCAGCAGCTCGACAGCGGCTCCCTTAATTTCACCCCTCCACTTT. It translates to CASSSTAAPLISPLHF.

The chain has TRBV19 and TRBJ2-2; 8 bases are a match to TRBD1. The CDR3 covers 15 residues. J was trimmed by 5 bases and V by 3 bases; bases with no gene match: 5. CDR1 and CDR2 (germline): LNHDA, SQIVND (reference sequence). The CDR3 DNA reads as TGTGCCAGTAGTATCTCAGGGGGCCCAACCGGGGAGCTGTTTTTT. Protein: CASSISGGPTGELFF.

The rearrangement links TRBV19 to TRBJ2-4; D gene ambiguous. CDR3 length: 15 residues. CDR1 is LNHDA and CDR2 is SQIVND in the germline V gene (reference sequence). V was clipped by 4 bases and J by 6 bases, with 16 bases between them. CDR3 amino acids: CASSSKQGRVNIQYF. The CDR3 DNA is TGTGCCAGTAGTAGCAAACAAGGACGAGTAAACATTCAGTACTTC.

By share, this clone ranks as medium-sized. The chain is built from TRBV27 and TRBJ2-7; weak D call: TRBD2 (5 bases). V dropped 2 bases and J dropped 6 bases, with 11 bases sitting between them. CDR1 MNHEY and CDR2 SMNVEV come from the germline V gene (reference sequence). The CDR3 contains 13 residues. CDR3 sequence (DNA): TGTGCCAGCAGTTTAAGGCTAGCATCCGAGCAGTACGTC. Translating gives CASSLRLASEQYV.

CDR3 loop: CASSPNTGELFF. CDR3 bases: TGCGCCAGCAGCCCGAACACCGGGGAGCTGTTTTTT. The rearrangement uses TRBV5-1 and TRBJ2-2; no clear D. Trimming removed 4 bases at V and 0 bases at J, with 1 base between. The CDR3 spans 12 residues. Germline V gene sequence: CDR1 SGHRS, CDR2 YFSETQ. The full variable domain, with the rest looked up from reference TRBV5-1 and TRBJ2-2, is KAGVTQTPRYLIKTRGQQVTLSCSPISGHRSVSWYQQTPGQGLQFLFEYFSETQRNKGNFPGRFSGRQFSNSRSEMNVSTLELGDSALYLCASSPNTGELFFGEGSRLTVL.

This clone occurred a few times. The V call is TRBV5-1, the J call TRBJ2-7; D is uncertain. Trimming took 4 bases from V and 1 from J, leaving 3 bases between them. This CDR3 spans 11 amino acids. The germline V gene has CDR1 SGHRS and CDR2 YFSETQ. In nucleotides, the CDR3 is TGCGCCAGCAGCACGTCCTACGAGCAGTACTTC. Translation gives CASSTSYEQYF.

V and J are TRBV2 and TRBJ1-4; 7 positions agree with TRBD1. The J segment lost 0 bases and the V segment lost 6 bases, leaving 4 bases of the junction unmatched. The CDR3 is 15 residues long. CDR1 is SNHLY and CDR2 is FYNNEI in the germline V gene. This chain's CDR3 is CASRRTGPTNEKLFF. The CDR3 nucleotides are TGTGCCAGCAGACGGACAGGACCAACTAATGAAAAACTGTTTTTT.

The gene calls are TRBV9 and TRBJ2-2; 7 nucleotides agree with TRBD2. The CDR3 is made up of 15 amino acids. V was clipped by 0 bases and J by 4 bases; unmatched bases: 3. Germline V gene sequence: CDR1 SGDLS, CDR2 YYNGEE. The CDR3 nucleotides are TGTGCCAGCAGCGTAGCGGGGGGACTCACCGGGGAGCTGTTTTTT. As protein: CASSVAGGLTGELFF.

The J gene is TRBJ2-5, the V gene TRBV29-1, with D unresolved. The J call may not be correct, given that the DNA end is closer to TRBJ2-7. The CDR3 runs 10 residues. CDR1 is SQVTM, CDR2 ANQGSEA, per germline. This CDR3 reads CSVVVGEQYF. The CDR3 DNA sequence: TGCAGCGTTGTGGTGGGCGAGCAGTACTTC.

In DNA form, the CDR3 reads TGTGCCAGCAGTAATCGCCAGGGGAGAGCTAATGAAAAACTGTTTTTT. Its protein is CASSNRQGRANEKLFF. The chain is built from TRBV27 and TRBJ1-4; weak D call: TRBD1 (6 bases). Germline V gene lookup returns CDR1 MNHEY and CDR2 SMNVEV (reference sequence). V was clipped by 5 bases and J by 3 bases, with 16 bases between them. This CDR3 comprises 16 residues.

This clone is categorized as medium-sized. The CDR3 spells CASSLQRNEKLFF. The CDR3 nucleotides are TGTGCCAGCTCATTACAGCGTAATGAAAAACTGTTTTTT. This rearrangement joins TRBV18 to TRBJ1-4; D is ambiguous. The germline gives CDR1 KGHSH, CDR2 LQKENI. Trimming took 5 bases from V and 4 from J, leaving 8 bases between them. The CDR3 sequence is 13 residues long. Full variable domain (rest looked up from reference TRBV18 and TRBJ1-4): NAGVMQNPRHLVRRRGQEARLRCSPMKGHSHVYWYRQLPEEGLKFMVYLQKENIIDESGMPKERFSAEFPKEGPSILRIQQVVRGDSAAYFCASSLQRNEKLFFGSGTQLSVL.

This chain uses TRBV7-9 with TRBJ1-2; a weak D match, TRBD1 (5 bases). V shed 1 base and J shed 7 bases, with 13 bases lying between them. The germline V gene encodes CDR1 SEHNR and CDR2 FQNEAQ (reference sequence). This CDR3 spans 14 amino acids. The CDR3 reads CASSLEGLSFGYTF. The CDR3 bases are TGTGCCAGCAGCTTAGAGGGACTGTCCTTTGGCTACACCTTC.

The chain has TRBV2 and TRBJ2-1; TRBD1 matches at 7 bases. The CDR3 covers 15 residues. Per the germline V gene, CDR1 is SNHLY and CDR2 is FYNNEI. Trimming cost V 4 bases and J 8 bases; bases outside gene matches: 11. The CDR3 DNA reads TGTGCCAGCAGTGCAGGGGACAGTCCTGCCGATGAGCAGTTCTTC. Residues: CASSAGDSPADEQFF.

The chain links TRBV29-1 to TRBJ2-3, with TRBD2 identical over 12 bases. The germline CDR1 and CDR2 sequences are SQVTM and ANQGSEA. V lost 1 base, J lost 0 bases, and 2 bases stayed unmatched. CDR3 size: 16 residues. The CDR3 DNA is TGCAGCGTTGAAGGTCTAGCGGGGGGGAGCACAGATACGCAGTATTTT. Translation gives CSVEGLAGGSTDTQYF.

CDR3 region: CAWSVRRGSSPLHF. CDR3 DNA: TGTGCCTGGAGTGTACGCAGGGGGAGCTCACCCCTCCACTTT. This chain joins TRBV30 and TRBJ1-6, with TRBD1 matching over 7 bases. The CDR3 is made up of 14 amino acids. Germline assignment: CDR1 GTSNPN and CDR2 SVGIG (reference sequence). V shed 0 bases, J shed 10 bases, and the junction held 6 bases outside the gene matches. Together with reference TRBV30 and TRBJ1-6, the CDR3 gives the full variable domain: SQTIHQWPATLVQPVGSPLSLECTVEGTSNPNLYWYRQAAGRGLQLLFYSVGIGQISSEVPQNLSASRPQDRQFILSSKKLLLSDSGFYLCAWSVRRGSSPLHFGNGTRLTVT.

This clone was recorded only once. This CDR3 reads CASGHSSGGEGQETQYF. CDR3 in DNA: TGTGCTAGTGGCCATTCCTCAGGGGGTGAGGGCCAAGAGACCCAGTACTTC. The chain couples TRBV12-5 to TRBJ2-5; 7 nucleotides align to TRBD1. Germline V CDR1 and CDR2: LGHNT, FRNRAP. Trimming cost V 6 bases and J 1 base; bases outside gene matches: 14. The CDR3 has 17 amino acids.